These 3 T cell receptor beta chains were all obtained from the same sample, sequenced in a study of T cell changes during pregnancy in multiple sclerosis. Generated by immunoSEQ multiplex PCR, the TCRdb table keeps only in-frame clones and is missing some. Of 70,000 or so clones listed, approximately 91% are singletons. The sequences come from peripheral blood, collected in the third trimester of pregnancy. The origin of the receptors is a female donor with multiple sclerosis, enrolled in a pregnancy study.

This chain connects TRBV6-1 to TRBJ2-3; TRBD2 matches at 9 bases. This CDR3 spans 18 amino acids. Germline V gives CDR1 MNHNS, CDR2 SASEGT. V shed 1 base and J 0 bases; nucleotides not matched to a gene: 8. The CDR3 here is CASSEVSSGVLSTDTQYF. For the CDR3, the DNA is TGTGCCAGCAGTGAAGTTTCTAGCGGGGTACTAAGCACAGATACGCAGTATTTT.

The chain combines TRBV13 with TRBJ2-7, with D tentatively TRBD1 (6 bases). The germline CDR1 and CDR2 sequences are PRHDT and FYEKMQ (reference sequence). Trimming took 2 bases from V and 7 from J, leaving 15 bases between them. This CDR3 spans 14 amino acids. The CDR3 sequence: CASSLRGAQGEQYF. The CDR3 bases are TGTGCCAGCAGCTTACGAGGGGCCCAGGGGGAGCAGTACTTC.

The rearrangement joins TRBV7-9 to TRBJ2-5; no clear D gene. The CDR3 has 15 residues. Germline CDR1 SEHNR, CDR2 FQNEAQ (reference sequence). Trimming took off 7 bases at V and 2 bases at J, with 17 bases between the two ends. CDR3 in DNA: TGTGCCAGCACCAAAAAGCAAGACGGGCAAGAGACCCAGTACTTC. It codes for CASTKKQDGQETQYF.